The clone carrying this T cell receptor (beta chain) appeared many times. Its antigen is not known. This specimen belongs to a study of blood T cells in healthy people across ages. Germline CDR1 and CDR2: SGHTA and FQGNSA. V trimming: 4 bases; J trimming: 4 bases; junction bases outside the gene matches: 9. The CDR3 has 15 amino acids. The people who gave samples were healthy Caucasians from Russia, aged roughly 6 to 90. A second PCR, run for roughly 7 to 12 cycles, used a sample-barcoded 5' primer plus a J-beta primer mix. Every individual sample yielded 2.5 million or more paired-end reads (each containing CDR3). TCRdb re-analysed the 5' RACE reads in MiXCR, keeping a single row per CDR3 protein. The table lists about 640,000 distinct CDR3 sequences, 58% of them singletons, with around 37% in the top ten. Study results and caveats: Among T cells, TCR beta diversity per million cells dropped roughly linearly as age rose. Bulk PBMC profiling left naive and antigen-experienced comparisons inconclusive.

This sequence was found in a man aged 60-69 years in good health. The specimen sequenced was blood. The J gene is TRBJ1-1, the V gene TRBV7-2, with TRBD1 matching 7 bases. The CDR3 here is CASSYNRGEGTEAFF. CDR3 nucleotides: TGTGCCAGCAGCTATAACAGGGGAGAGGGCACTGAAGCTTTCTTT.